The 26 T cell receptor beta chains below come from one sample, sequenced in a study of blood T cell repertoires in COVID-19. TCRdb keeps only in-frame clones here, not all; method: immunoSEQ multiplex PCR. The sample includes 150,000 to 200,000 clones, around four fifths of them seen just once. The specimen sequenced was PBMCs or T cells enriched from blood (not recorded which). These receptors all come from a woman between 50 and 59 years old who had recovered from COVID-19.

The V gene is TRBV5-5, the J gene TRBJ1-2; D not resolved. The CDR3 length is 14 residues. CDR1 and CDR2 from the germline V gene are SGHKS and YYEKEE (reference sequence). Deletions cut 2 bases from V and 6 bases from J, with 14 bases between. The CDR3 is CASSLLTAYHGYTF. DNA for the CDR3: TGTGCCAGCAGCTTACTGACTGCGTACCATGGCTACACCTTC.

The chain carries TRBV14 and TRBJ1-6; D unclear. This CDR3 has 13 residues. The germline V and J ends were trimmed by 4 bases and 10 bases, with 11 bases remaining between them. Per the germline V gene, CDR1 is SGHDN and CDR2 is FVKESK. The CDR3 sequence is CASSRGGGSPLHF. For the CDR3, the DNA is TGTGCCAGCAGCCGAGGCGGCGGGTCACCCCTCCACTTT.

The rearrangement uses TRBV19 and TRBJ1-1, with D unclear. This CDR3 region has 13 residues. Germline CDR1 and CDR2: LNHDA and SQIVND (reference sequence). V was clipped by 2 bases and J by 8 bases, with 12 bases between them. CDR3 protein: CASSIFTESEAFF. The CDR3 DNA reads as TGTGCCAGTAGTATATTTACAGAATCAGAAGCTTTCTTT.

V gene TRBV10-3 combines with J gene TRBJ2-1; the match to TRBD2 covers 9 bases. The CDR3 totals 15 residues. Germline V gives CDR1 ENHRY, CDR2 SYGVKD. With V trimmed by 5 bases and J by 5 bases, 7 bases remained unmatched. The CDR3 loop is CAISMTSGTNNEQFF. Here the CDR3 DNA reads TGTGCCATCAGTATGACTAGCGGAACAAACAATGAGCAGTTCTTC.

The chain recombines TRBV24-1 with TRBJ2-3; TRBD1 agrees at 7 bases. Germline CDR1 KGHDR, CDR2 SFDVKD. This CDR3 region has 15 residues. Unmatched junction bases numbered 5, after V lost 4 bases and J lost 2 bases. CDR3 sequence: CATSDPGQATDTQYF. CDR3 coding DNA: TGTGCCACCAGTGACCCCGGACAGGCCACAGATACGCAGTATTTT.

The gene calls are TRBV11-3 and TRBJ2-3, with TRBD1 identical over 7 bases. Germline assignment: CDR1 SGHNT and CDR2 YENEEA. This CDR3 spans 18 amino acids. After removal of 4 bases from V and 6 bases from J, the junction contained 19 bases not matched to a gene. For the CDR3, the DNA is TGTGCCAGCAGCTGGCGGACGCCGGGACAGAGGGCTCAGGATACGCAGTATTTT. Translating it yields CASSWRTPGQRAQDTQYF.

The gene calls are TRBV7-2 and TRBJ2-1; tentative D call: TRBD2 (6 bases). The CDR3 loop spans 15 amino acids. Germline CDR1 is SGHTA and CDR2 is FQGNSA. V lost 0 bases and J lost 5, with 11 bases in between. The CDR3 DNA reads TGTGCCAGCAGCTTAGCCGGGGGAGCCCACAATGAGCAGTTCTTC. Protein: CASSLAGGAHNEQFF.

The V gene is TRBV29-1, the J gene TRBJ2-1; TRBD2 agrees at 9 bases. The V gene's germline CDR1 is SQVTM and CDR2 ANQGSEA. The CDR3 covers 17 residues. J lost 3 bases, V lost 5 bases, and 14 bases had no gene match. CDR3 in DNA: TGCAGCGTTAATAGACTCAGACTAGCGGAGGACTACAATGAGCAGTTCTTC. Its protein is CSVNRLRLAEDYNEQFF.

The V call is TRBV7-2, the J call TRBJ1-3; no clear D gene. Trimming cost V 4 bases and J 0 bases, with 10 bases left between them. Germline values: CDR1 SGHTA, CDR2 FQGNSA. There are 15 residues in the CDR3. The chain's CDR3 is CASSWRGNSGNTIYF. The CDR3 DNA reads as TGTGCCAGCAGCTGGCGAGGGAACTCTGGAAACACCATATATTTT.

V is TRBV19 and J is TRBJ2-2; the D is unclear. The V gene's germline CDR1 is LNHDA and CDR2 SQIVND (reference sequence). Trimming removed 3 bases at V and 2 bases at J, with 7 bases between. The CDR3 is made up of 14 amino acids. CDR3 in amino acids: CASSMARNTGELFF. Here the CDR3 DNA reads TGTGCCAGTAGTATGGCCAGAAACACCGGGGAGCTGTTTTTT.

The gene calls are TRBV9 and TRBJ2-7, with 10 bases that match TRBD2. Per the germline V gene, CDR1 is SGDLS and CDR2 is YYNGEE. The CDR3 totals 17 residues. Unmatched junction bases numbered 12, after V lost 4 bases and J lost 2 bases. CDR3 amino acids: CASSLSSGTSVPYEQYF. The CDR3, as DNA: TGTGCCAGCAGCCTATCATCCGGGACTAGCGTACCCTACGAGCAGTACTTC.

The chain is built from TRBV7-8 and TRBJ2-7, with 13 bases lining up with TRBD2. The J segment lost 7 bases and the V segment lost 7 bases, leaving 7 bases of the junction unmatched. The CDR3 runs 14 residues. The germline gives CDR1 SGHVS, CDR2 FQNEAQ. The DNA for the CDR3 is TGTGCCAGCACTACTAGCGGGAGGGCCTGGGAGCAGTACTTC. Amino acid sequence: CASTTSGRAWEQYF.

The chain combines TRBV9 with TRBJ2-7, with 12 nucleotides matching TRBD2. The J segment lost 6 bases and the V segment lost 4 bases, leaving 14 bases of the junction unmatched. The CDR3 loop spans 17 amino acids. The germline CDR1 and CDR2 sequences are SGDLS and YYNGEE. CDR3 nucleotide sequence: TGTGCCAGCAGCCCAAACCCTAGCGGGAGGGCCTCCAGCGAGCAGTACTTC. Translated, it gives CASSPNPSGRASSEQYF.

The V call is TRBV7-3, the J call TRBJ2-4; D ambiguous. V dropped 4 bases and J dropped 7 bases, with 14 bases sitting between them. CDR3 size: 14 residues. The germline gives CDR1 SGHTA, CDR2 FQGTGA. CDR3 in amino acids: CASSSRQAGNIQYF. The CDR3 DNA reads as TGTGCCAGCAGCTCCAGGCAGGCTGGTAACATTCAGTACTTC.

The gene calls are TRBV11-3 and TRBJ2-7, with D possibly matching TRBD2 (6 bases). Germline loops: CDR1 SGHNT, CDR2 YENEEA. The CDR3 consists of 14 residues. With 3 bases removed from V and 0 bases from J, the gap between germline ends came to 9 bases. For the CDR3, the DNA is TGTGCCAGCAGCTTTAGCGGAAGCTCCTACGAGCAGTACTTC. It codes for CASSFSGSSYEQYF. Complete variable domain (other parts from reference TRBV11-3 and TRBJ2-7): EAGVVQSPRYKIIEKKQPVAFWCNPISGHNTLYWYLQNLGQGPELLIRYENEEAVDDSQLPKDRFSAERLKGVDSTLKIQPAELGDSAVYLCASSFSGSSYEQYFGPGTRLTVT.

The rearrangement joins TRBV5-1 to TRBJ2-3; 7 bases are shared with TRBD1. V lost 0 bases, J lost 5 bases, and 6 bases stayed unmatched. The CDR3 is made up of 15 amino acids. Germline V lookup: CDR1 SGHRS, CDR2 YFSETQ. The CDR3 loop reads CASSLEGAGLDTQYF. Written as DNA, the CDR3 is TGCGCCAGCAGCTTGGAGGGGGCAGGGTTAGATACGCAGTATTTT.

The rearrangement links TRBV15 to TRBJ2-7; the D gene is possibly TRBD1 (5 bases). This CDR3 comprises 14 residues. Trimming took off 1 base at V and 2 bases at J, with 9 bases between the two ends. Germline CDR1 and CDR2: LNHNV and YYDKDF (reference sequence). The CDR3 reads CATSRVTGAYEQYF. DNA of the CDR3: TGTGCCACCAGCAGAGTAACAGGAGCCTACGAGCAGTACTTC.

The V and J genes are TRBV28 and TRBJ2-3; a possible D gene is TRBD1 (6 bases). V was shortened by 6 bases and J by 6 bases, with 19 bases between the two germline ends. Germline-derived CDR1 and CDR2 are MDHEN and SYDVKM. This CDR3 is 15 amino acids long. The CDR3 is CASRRRLGAADTQYF. The CDR3 nucleotides are TGTGCCAGCAGGAGAAGACTGGGGGCCGCCGATACGCAGTATTTT. The variable domain in full, with the rest retrieved from reference TRBV28 and TRBJ2-3, is DVKVTQSSRYLVKRTGEKVFLECVQDMDHENMFWYRQDPGLGLRLIYFSYDVKMKEKGDIPEGYSVSREKKERFSLILESASTNQTSMYLCASRRRLGAADTQYFGPGTRLTVL.

This clone appeared a few times. CDR3 sequence: CATSVAAGGLATQYF. The CDR3 DNA is TGTGCCACCAGTGTGGCAGCGGGAGGTCTAGCTACGCAGTATTTT. The chain couples TRBV24-1 to TRBJ2-3, with TRBD2 identical over 9 bases. The CDR3 length is 15 residues. Germline trimming cut 5 bases from V and 8 bases from J; bases unmatched to any gene: 10. Germline V gene data show CDR1 as KGHDR and CDR2 as SFDVKD.

The chain is built from TRBV28 and TRBJ1-1; D uncertain. Germline V gene sequence: CDR1 MDHEN, CDR2 SYDVKM. This CDR3 is 15 amino acids long. V was cut by 6 bases and J by 3 bases, with 17 bases left in between. In DNA, the CDR3 is TGTGCCAGCAGCAGCCCGGCGGGTGGGGACACTGAAGCTTTCTTT. Protein product: CASSSPAGGDTEAFF.

This sequence joins TRBV20-1 and TRBJ2-7, with a possible D match to TRBD1 (5 bases). CDR3 length equals 11 residues. With 4 bases removed from V and 12 bases from J, the gap between germline ends came to 16 bases. Germline V gene lookup returns CDR1 DFQATT and CDR2 SNEGSKA (reference sequence). DNA of the CDR3: TGCAGTGCTAACCCTGCGAGGACACCGTACTTC. Its translation: CSANPARTPYF.

The genes are TRBV4-2 and TRBJ2-7; D is uncertain. V was cut by 0 bases and J by 2 bases, with 11 bases left in between. Germline V gene lookup returns CDR1 LGHNA and CDR2 YNFKEQ. This CDR3 is built from 15 residues. For the CDR3, the DNA is TGTGCCAGCAGCCAAGATCATTACGGAGCCTACGAGCAGTACTTC. Translated: CASSQDHYGAYEQYF.

The gene calls are TRBV7-2 and TRBJ1-5, with no clear D. Trimming took off 1 base at V and 4 bases at J, with 11 bases between the two ends. The CDR3 extends over 15 amino acids. Germline V gives CDR1 SGHTA, CDR2 FQGNSA. DNA for the CDR3: TGTGCCAGCAGCTTAGGCCAAGGGAGAAATCAGCCCCAGCATTTT. It is translated as CASSLGQGRNQPQHF.

The count of this clone is one. This chain connects TRBV7-2 to TRBJ1-2, with unresolved D. The CDR3 spans 15 residues. Germline V lookup: CDR1 SGHTA, CDR2 FQGNSA. Trimming cost V 0 bases and J 3 bases, with 11 bases left between them. CDR3 residues: CASSLARRPDYGYTF. The DNA for the CDR3 is TGTGCCAGCAGCTTAGCGCGGCGGCCCGACTATGGCTACACCTTC. Full variable domain (remainder filled in from reference TRBV7-2 and TRBJ1-2): GAGVSQSPSNKVTEKGKDVELRCDPISGHTALYWYRQSLGQGLEFLIYFQGNSAPDKSGLPSDRFSAERTGGSVSTLTIQRTQQEDSAVYLCASSLARRPDYGYTFGSGTRLTVV.

On this clone: An end of the junction differs from the germline gene, which may be a read error. This chain uses TRBV20-1 with TRBJ2-7; D perhaps matches TRBD1 (6 bases). CDR3 length: 11 residues. The germline V gene has CDR1 DFQATT and CDR2 SNEGSKA (reference sequence). The CDR3 is CSADGQSRVDF. DNA for the CDR3: TGCAGTGCCGACGGACAGTCCCGAGTCGACTTC.

Of note for this clone: Other DNA sequences in the sample encode the same CDR3. The CDR3 spells CASSFGGLNQPQHF. The CDR3, as DNA: TGTGCCAGCAGCTTTGGGGGCCTCAATCAGCCCCAGCATTTT. This rearrangement joins TRBV7-9 to TRBJ1-5, with a weak D call TRBD1 (6 bases). Per the germline V gene, CDR1 is SEHNR and CDR2 is FQNEAQ (reference sequence). CDR3 length: 14 residues. The V gene lost 3 bases and the J gene lost 3 bases, with 9 bases spanning the gap.